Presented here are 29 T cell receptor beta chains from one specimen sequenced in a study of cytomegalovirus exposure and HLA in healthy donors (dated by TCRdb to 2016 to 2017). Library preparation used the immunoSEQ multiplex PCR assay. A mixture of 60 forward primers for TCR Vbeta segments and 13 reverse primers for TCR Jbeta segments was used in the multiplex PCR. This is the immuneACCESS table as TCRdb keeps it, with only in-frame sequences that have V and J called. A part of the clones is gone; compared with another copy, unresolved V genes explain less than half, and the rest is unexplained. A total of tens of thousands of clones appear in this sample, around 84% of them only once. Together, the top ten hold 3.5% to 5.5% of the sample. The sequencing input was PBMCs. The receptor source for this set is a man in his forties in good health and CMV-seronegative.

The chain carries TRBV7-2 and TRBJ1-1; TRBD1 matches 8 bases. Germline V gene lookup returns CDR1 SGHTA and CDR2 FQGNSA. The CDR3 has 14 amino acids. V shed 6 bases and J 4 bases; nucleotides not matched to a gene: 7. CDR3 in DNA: TGTGCCAGCAGGTCAGGGGGCGCTGGCACTGAAGCTTTCTTT. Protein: CASRSGGAGTEAFF.

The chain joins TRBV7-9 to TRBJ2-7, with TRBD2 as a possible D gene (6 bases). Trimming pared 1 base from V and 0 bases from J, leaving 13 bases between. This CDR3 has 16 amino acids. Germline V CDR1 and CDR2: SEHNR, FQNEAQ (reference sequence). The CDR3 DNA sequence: TGTGCCAGCAGCTTAGGGGCGGGGAGATTCTCCTACGAGCAGTACTTC. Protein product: CASSLGAGRFSYEQYF.

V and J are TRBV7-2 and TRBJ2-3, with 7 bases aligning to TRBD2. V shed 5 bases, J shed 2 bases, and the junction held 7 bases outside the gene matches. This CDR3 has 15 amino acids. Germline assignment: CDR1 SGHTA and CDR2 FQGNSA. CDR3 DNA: TGTGCCAGCAGCCCGAGCGGGAAGGCCACAGATACGCAGTATTTT. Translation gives CASSPSGKATDTQYF.

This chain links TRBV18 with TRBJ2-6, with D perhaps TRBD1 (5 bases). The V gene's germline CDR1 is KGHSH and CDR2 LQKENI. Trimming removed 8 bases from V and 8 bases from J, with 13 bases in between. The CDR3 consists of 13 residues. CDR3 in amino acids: CASQMQGTNVLTF. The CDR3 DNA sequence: TGTGCCAGCCAGATGCAGGGCACCAACGTCCTGACTTTC.

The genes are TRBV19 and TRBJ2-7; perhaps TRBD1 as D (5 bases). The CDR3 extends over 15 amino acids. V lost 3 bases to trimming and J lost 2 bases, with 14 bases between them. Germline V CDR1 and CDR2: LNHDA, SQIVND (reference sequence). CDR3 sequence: CASSIGLGAPYEQYF. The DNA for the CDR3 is TGTGCCAGTAGTATCGGGTTAGGGGCCCCCTACGAGCAGTACTTC.

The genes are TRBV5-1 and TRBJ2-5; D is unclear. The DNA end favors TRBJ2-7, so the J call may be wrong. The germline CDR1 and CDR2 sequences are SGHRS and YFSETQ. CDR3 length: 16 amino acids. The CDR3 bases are TGCGCCAGCAGCATAGGCCCCAGGCTCGATACCTACGAGCAGTACTTC. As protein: CASSIGPRLDTYEQYF.

In DNA form, the CDR3 reads TGTGCCAGCTCCACGGGGGGGACAACTGAAGCTTTCTTT. Amino acids: CASSTGGTTEAFF. The genes are TRBV18 and TRBJ1-1; D perhaps matches TRBD1 (6 bases). The germline V gene encodes CDR1 KGHSH and CDR2 LQKENI. This CDR3 spans 13 amino acids. V gave up 6 bases and J gave up 5 bases, with 13 bases separating them.

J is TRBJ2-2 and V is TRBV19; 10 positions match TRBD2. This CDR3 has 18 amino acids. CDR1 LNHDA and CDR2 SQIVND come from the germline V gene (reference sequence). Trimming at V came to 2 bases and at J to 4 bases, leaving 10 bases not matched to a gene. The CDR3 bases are TGTGCCAGTAGTATATTAGCGGGAGGCCTTTCCTCCACCGGGGAGCTGTTTTTT. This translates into CASSILAGGLSSTGELFF.

The CDR3 DNA reads as TGTGCCAGCAGCTTAGTATCAGATACGCAGTATTTT. Translated: CASSLVSDTQYF. This chain uses TRBV7-8 with TRBJ2-3; D is unresolved. Trimming removed 1 base at V and 4 bases at J, with 3 bases between. Germline lookup yields CDR1 SGHVS and CDR2 FQNEAQ. The CDR3 sequence is 12 residues long.

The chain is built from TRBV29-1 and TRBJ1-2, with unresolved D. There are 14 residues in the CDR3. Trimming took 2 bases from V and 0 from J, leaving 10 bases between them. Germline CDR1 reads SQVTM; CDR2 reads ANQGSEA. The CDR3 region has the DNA TGCAGCGTTGAAACTGCACTCACTAACTATGGCTACACCTTC. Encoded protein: CSVETALTNYGYTF. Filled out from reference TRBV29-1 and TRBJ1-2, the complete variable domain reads SAVISQKPSRDICQRGTSLTIQCQVDSQVTMMFWYRQQPGQSLTLIATANQGSEATYESGFVIDKFPISRPNLTFSTLTVSNMSPEDSSIYLCSVETALTNYGYTFGSGTRLTVV.

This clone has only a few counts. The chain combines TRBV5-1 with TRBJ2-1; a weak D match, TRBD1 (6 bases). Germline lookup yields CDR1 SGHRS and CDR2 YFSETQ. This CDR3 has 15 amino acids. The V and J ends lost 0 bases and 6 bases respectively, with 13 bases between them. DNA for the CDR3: TGCGCCAGCAGCTTGGAAGGACAGCCCAGCAATGAGCAGTTCTTC. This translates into CASSLEGQPSNEQFF.

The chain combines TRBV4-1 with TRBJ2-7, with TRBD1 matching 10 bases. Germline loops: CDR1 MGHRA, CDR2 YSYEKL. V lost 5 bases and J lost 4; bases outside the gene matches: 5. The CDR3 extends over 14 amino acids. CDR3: CASSYPGQGYEQYF. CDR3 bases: TGCGCCAGCAGCTATCCGGGACAGGGGTACGAGCAGTACTTC.

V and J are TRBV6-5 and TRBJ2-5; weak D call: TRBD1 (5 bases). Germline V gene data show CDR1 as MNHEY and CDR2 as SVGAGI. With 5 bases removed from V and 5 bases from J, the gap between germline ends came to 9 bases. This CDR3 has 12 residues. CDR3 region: CASSRAGETQYF. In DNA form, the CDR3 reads TGTGCCAGCAGTAGAGCAGGGGAGACCCAGTACTTC.

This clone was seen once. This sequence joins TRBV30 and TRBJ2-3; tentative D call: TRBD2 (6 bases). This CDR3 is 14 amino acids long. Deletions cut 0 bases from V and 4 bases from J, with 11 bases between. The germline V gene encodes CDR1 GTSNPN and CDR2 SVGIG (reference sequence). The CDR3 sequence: CAWSVPGVADTQYF. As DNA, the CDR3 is TGTGCCTGGAGTGTTCCGGGGGTGGCAGATACGCAGTATTTT. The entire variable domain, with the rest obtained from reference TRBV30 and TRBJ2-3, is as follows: SQTIHQWPATLVQPVGSPLSLECTVEGTSNPNLYWYRQAAGRGLQLLFYSVGIGQISSEVPQNLSASRPQDRQFILSSKKLLLSDSGFYLCAWSVPGVADTQYFGPGTRLTVL.

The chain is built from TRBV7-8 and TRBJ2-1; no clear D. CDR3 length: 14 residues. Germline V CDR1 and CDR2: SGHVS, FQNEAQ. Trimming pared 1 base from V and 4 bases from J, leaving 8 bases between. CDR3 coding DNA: TGTGCCAGCAGCTTAGTATCCGGTTACAATGAGCAGTTCTTC. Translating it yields CASSLVSGYNEQFF.

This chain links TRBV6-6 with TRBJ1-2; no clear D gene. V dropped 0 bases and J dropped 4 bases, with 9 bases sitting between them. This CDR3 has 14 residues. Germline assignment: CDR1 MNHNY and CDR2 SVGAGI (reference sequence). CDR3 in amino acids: CASSYSAGLYGYTF. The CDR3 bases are TGTGCCAGCAGTTACTCGGCGGGCCTCTATGGCTACACCTTC.

The CDR3 loop is CASSFGGAVTDTQYF. The CDR3 nucleotides are TGTGCCAGCAGCTTCGGGGGAGCGGTCACAGATACGCAGTATTTT. J is TRBJ2-3 and V is TRBV7-2, with D perhaps TRBD2 (6 bases). The V end lost 3 bases, the J end lost 2 bases, and 12 bases lay between the germline ends. Germline-derived CDR1 and CDR2 are SGHTA and FQGNSA. The CDR3 has 15 amino acids.

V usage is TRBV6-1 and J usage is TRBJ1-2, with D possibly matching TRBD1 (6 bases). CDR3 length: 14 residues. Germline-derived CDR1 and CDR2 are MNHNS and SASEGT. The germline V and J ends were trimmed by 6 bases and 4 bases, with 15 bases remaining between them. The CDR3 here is CASRGARTAYGYTF. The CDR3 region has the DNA TGTGCCAGCAGAGGGGCTAGGACAGCCTATGGCTACACCTTC.

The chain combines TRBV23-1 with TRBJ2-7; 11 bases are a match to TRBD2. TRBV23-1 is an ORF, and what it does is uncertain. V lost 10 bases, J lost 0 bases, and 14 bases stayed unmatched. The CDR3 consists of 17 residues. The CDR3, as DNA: TGCGCCACCGGGAGGGGACTAGCGGAGGGAAGCTCCTACGAGCAGTACTTC. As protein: CATGRGLAEGSSYEQYF.

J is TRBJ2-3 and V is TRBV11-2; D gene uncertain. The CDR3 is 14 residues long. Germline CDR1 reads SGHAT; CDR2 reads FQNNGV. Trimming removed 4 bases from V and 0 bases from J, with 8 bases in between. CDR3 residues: CASSSLASTDTQYF. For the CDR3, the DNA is TGTGCCAGCAGCTCATTAGCTAGCACAGATACGCAGTATTTT.

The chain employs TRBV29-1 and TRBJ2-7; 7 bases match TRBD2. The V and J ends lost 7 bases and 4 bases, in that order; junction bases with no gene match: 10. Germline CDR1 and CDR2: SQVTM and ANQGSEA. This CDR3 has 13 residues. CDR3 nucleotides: TGCAGCGCCGCTAGCGGTACTGGGTACGAGCAGTACTTC. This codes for CSAASGTGYEQYF.

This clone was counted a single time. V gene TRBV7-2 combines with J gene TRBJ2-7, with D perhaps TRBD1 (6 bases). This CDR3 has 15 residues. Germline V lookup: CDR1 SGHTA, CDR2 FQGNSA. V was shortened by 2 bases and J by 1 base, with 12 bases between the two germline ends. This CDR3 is CASSLNSRGSYEQYF. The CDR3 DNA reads TGTGCCAGCAGCTTAAATAGCAGGGGATCCTACGAGCAGTACTTC.

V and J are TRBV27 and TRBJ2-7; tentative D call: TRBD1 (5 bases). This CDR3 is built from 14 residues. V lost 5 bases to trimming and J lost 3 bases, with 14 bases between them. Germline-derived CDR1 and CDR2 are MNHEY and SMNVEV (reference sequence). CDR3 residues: CASSIREGDYEQYF. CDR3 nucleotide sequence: TGTGCCAGCAGTATCAGGGAAGGGGACTACGAGCAGTACTTC.

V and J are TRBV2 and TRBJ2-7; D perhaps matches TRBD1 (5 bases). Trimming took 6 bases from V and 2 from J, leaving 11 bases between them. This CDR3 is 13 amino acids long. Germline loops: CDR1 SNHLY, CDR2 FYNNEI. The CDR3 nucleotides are TGTGCCAGCAGCCCCCCAGGGACCTACGAGCAGTACTTC. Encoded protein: CASSPPGTYEQYF.

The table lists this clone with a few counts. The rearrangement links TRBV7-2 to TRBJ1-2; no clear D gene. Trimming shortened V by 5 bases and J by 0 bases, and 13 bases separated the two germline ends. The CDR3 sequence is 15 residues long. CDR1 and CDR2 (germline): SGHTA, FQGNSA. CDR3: CASSPDGDSNYGYTF. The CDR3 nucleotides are TGTGCCAGCAGCCCAGACGGCGACTCTAACTATGGCTACACCTTC.

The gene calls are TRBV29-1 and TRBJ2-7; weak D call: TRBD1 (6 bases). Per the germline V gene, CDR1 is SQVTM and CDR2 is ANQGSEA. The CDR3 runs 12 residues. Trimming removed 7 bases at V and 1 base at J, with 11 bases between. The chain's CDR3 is CSGWDTSYEQYF. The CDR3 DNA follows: TGCAGCGGCTGGGACACTTCCTACGAGCAGTACTTC.

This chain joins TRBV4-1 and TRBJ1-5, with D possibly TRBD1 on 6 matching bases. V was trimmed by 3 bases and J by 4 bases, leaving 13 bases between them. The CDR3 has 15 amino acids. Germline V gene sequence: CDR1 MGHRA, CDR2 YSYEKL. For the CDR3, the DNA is TGCGCCAGCAGCCATACACAGGGTTGGAATCAGCCCCAGCATTTT. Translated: CASSHTQGWNQPQHF.

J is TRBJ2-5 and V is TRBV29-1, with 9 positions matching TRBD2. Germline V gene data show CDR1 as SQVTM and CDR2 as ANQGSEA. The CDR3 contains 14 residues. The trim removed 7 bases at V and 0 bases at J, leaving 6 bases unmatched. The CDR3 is CSATSGSYQETQYF. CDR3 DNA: TGCAGCGCCACTAGCGGGTCGTACCAAGAGACCCAGTACTTC.

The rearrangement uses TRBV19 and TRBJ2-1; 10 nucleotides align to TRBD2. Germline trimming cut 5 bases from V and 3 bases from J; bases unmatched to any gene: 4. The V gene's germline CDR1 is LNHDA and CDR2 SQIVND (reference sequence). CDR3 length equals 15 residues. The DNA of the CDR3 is TGTGCCAGTAGTGAGACTAGCGGGTACTACAATGAGCAGTTCTTC. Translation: CASSETSGYYNEQFF. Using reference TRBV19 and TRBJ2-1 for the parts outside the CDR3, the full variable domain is DGGITQSPKYLFRKEGQNVTLSCEQNLNHDAMYWYRQDPGQGLRLIYYSQIVNDFQKGDIAEGYSVSREKKESFPLTVTSAQKNPTAFYLCASSETSGYYNEQFFGPGTRLTVL.